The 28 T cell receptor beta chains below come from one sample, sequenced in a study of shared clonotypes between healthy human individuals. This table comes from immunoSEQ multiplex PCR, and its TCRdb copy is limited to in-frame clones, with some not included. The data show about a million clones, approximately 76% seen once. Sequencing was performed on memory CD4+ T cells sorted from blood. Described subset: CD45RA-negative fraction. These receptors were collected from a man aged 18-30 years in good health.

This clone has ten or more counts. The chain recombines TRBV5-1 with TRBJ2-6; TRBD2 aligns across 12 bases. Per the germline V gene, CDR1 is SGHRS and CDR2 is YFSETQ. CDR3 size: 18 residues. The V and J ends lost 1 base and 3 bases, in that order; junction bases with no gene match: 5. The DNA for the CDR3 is TGCGCCAGCAGCTTGCTAGCGGGGGGGCCGAGTGGGGCCAACGTCCTGACTTTC. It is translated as CASSLLAGGPSGANVLTF.

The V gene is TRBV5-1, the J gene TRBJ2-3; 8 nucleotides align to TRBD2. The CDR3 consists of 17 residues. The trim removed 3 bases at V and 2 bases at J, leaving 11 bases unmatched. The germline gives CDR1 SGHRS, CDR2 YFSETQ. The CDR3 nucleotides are TGCGCCAGCAGCTCCAACGCGGGGGGTATAGACACAGATACGCAGTATTTT. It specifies CASSSNAGGIDTDTQYF.

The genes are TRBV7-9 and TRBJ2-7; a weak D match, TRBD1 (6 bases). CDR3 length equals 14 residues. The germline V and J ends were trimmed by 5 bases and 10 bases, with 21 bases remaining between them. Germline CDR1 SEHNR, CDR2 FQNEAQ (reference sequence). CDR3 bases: TGTGCCAGCAGCGGCACAGGGCTGGGTAACGTTCAGTACTTC. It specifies CASSGTGLGNVQYF.

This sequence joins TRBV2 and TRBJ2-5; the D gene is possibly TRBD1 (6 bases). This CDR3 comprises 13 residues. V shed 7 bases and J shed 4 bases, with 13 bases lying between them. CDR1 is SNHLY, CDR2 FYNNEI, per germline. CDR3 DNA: TGTGCCAGCAACGGACAGATGGGAGAGACCCAGTACTTC. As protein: CASNGQMGETQYF.

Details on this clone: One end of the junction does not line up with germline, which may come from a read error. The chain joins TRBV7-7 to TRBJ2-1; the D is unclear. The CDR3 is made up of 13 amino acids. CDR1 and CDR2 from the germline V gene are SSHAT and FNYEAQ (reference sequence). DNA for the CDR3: TGTGCTAGCAGCCCCCCCAACGGCAATGAGCAGTTCTTC. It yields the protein CASSPPNGNEQFF.

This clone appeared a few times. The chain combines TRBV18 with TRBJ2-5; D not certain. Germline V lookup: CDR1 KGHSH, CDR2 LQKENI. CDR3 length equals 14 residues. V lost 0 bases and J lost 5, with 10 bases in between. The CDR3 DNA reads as TGTGCCAGCTCACCACCGGCTAGTGGGGAGACCCAGTACTTC. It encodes CASSPPASGETQYF.

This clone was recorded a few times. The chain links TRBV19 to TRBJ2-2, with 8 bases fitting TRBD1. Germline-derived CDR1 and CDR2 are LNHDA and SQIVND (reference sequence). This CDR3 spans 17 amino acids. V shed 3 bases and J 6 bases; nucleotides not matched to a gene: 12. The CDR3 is CASSISSGQGYAGELFF. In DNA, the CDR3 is TGTGCCAGTAGTATTTCTTCTGGACAGGGTTATGCCGGGGAGCTGTTTTTT.

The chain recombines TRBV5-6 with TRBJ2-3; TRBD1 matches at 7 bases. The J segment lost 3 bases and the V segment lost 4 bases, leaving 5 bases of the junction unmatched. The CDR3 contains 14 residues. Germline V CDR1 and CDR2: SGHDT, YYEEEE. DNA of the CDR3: TGTGCCAGCAGCCCGACAGGGTTTACAGATACGCAGTATTTT. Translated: CASSPTGFTDTQYF.

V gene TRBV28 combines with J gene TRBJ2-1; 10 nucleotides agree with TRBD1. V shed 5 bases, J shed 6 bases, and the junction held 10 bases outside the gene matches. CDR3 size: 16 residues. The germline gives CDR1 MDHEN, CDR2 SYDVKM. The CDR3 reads CASSLNGQGVSNEQFF. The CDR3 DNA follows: TGTGCCAGCAGTCTAAACGGACAGGGGGTCTCCAATGAGCAGTTCTTC.

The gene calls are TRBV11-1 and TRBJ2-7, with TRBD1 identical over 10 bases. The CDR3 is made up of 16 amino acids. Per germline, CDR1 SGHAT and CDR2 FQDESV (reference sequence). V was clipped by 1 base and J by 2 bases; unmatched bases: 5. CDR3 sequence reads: CASSLGPGTGAYEQYF. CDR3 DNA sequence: TGTGCCAGCAGCTTAGGGCCCGGGACAGGGGCCTACGAGCAGTACTTC.

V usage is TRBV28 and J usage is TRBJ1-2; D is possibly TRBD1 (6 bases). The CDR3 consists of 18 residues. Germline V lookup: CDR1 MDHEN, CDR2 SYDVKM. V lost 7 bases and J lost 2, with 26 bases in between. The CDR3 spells CASKAPGGAGKKNYGYTF. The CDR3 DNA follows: TGTGCCAGCAAGGCCCCCGGGGGGGCAGGGAAGAAGAACTATGGCTACACCTTC.

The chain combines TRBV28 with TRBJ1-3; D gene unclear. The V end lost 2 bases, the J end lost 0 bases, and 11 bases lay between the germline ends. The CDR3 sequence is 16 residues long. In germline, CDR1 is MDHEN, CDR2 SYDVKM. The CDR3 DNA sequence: TGTGCCAGCAGTTTACCAGGAACTTACTCTGGAAACACCATATATTTT. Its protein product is CASSLPGTYSGNTIYF.

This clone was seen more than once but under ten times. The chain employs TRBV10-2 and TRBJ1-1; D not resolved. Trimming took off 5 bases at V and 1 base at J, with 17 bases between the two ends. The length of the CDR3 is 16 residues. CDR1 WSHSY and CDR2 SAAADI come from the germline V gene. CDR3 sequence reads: CASSKSFNARNTEAFF. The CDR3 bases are TGCGCCAGCAGTAAAAGTTTTAACGCTCGGAACACTGAAGCTTTCTTT.

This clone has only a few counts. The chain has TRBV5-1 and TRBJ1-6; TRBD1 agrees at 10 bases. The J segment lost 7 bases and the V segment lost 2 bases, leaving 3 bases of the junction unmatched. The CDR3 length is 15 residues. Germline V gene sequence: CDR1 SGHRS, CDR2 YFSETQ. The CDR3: CASSFGGQGNSPLHF. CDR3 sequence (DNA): TGCGCCAGCAGCTTTGGGGGACAGGGGAATTCACCCCTCCACTTT.

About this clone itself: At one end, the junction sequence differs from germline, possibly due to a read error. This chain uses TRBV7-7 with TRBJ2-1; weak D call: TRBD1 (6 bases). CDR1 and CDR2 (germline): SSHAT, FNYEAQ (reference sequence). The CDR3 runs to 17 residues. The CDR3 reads CASSPKDTGPAYNEQFF. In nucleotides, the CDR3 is TGTGCTAGCAGCCCCAAAGATACAGGGCCGGCCTACAATGAGCAGTTCTTC. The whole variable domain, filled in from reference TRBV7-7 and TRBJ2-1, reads GAGVSQSPRYKVTKRGQDVTLRCDPISSHATLYWYQQALGQGPEFLTYFNYEAQPDKSGLPSDRFSAERPEGSISTLTIQRTEQRDSAMYRCASSPKDTGPAYNEQFFGPGTRLTVL.

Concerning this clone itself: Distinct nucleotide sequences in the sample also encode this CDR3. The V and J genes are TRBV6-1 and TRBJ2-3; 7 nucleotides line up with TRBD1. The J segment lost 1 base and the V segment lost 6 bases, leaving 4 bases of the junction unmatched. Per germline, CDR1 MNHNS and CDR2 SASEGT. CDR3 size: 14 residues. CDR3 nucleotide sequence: TGTGCCAGCAGAGGTCAGGGGGGCACAGATACGCAGTATTTT. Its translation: CASRGQGGTDTQYF.

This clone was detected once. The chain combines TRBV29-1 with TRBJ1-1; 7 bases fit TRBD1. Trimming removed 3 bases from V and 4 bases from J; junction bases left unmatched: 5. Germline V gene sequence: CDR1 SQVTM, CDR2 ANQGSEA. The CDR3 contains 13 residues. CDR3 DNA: TGCAGCGTTGAGGGGACAGTCGGCACTGAAGCTTTCTTT. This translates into CSVEGTVGTEAFF.

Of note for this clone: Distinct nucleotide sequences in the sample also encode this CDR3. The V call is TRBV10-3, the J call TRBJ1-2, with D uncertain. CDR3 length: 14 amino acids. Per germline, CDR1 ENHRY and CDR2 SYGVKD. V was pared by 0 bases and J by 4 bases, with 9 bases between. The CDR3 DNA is TGTGCCATCAGTGAGTCTGGGCAGACCTATGGCTACACCTTC. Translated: CAISESGQTYGYTF.

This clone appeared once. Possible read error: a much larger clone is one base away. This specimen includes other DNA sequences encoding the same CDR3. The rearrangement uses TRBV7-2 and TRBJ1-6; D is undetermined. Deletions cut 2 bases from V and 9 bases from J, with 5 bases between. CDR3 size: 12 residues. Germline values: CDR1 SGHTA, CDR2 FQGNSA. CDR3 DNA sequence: TGTGCCAGCAGCTTAAATGGTTCACCCCTCCACTTT. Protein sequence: CASSLNGSPLHF.

The CDR3 here is CASSLEGGSQETQYF. The CDR3 nucleotides read TGTGCCAGCAGCTTAGAAGGGGGCAGCCAAGAGACCCAGTACTTC. This rearrangement joins TRBV11-2 to TRBJ2-5; 7 bases agree with TRBD1. Trimming cost V 0 bases and J 1 base; bases outside gene matches: 2. CDR3 length equals 15 residues. In germline, CDR1 is SGHAT, CDR2 FQNNGV.

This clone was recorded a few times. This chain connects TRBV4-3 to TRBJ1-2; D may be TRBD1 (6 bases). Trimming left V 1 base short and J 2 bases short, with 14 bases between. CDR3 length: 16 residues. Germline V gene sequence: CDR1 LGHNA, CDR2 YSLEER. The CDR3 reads CASSQGVQGENYGYTF. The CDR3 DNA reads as TGCGCCAGCAGCCAAGGCGTACAGGGAGAAAACTATGGCTACACCTTC.

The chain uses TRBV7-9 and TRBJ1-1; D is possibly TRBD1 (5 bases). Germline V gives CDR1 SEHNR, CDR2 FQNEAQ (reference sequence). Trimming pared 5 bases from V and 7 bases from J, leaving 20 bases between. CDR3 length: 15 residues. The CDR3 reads CASSPEGAVGFEAFF. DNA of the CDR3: TGTGCCAGCAGCCCAGAAGGGGCAGTGGGGTTTGAAGCTTTCTTT.

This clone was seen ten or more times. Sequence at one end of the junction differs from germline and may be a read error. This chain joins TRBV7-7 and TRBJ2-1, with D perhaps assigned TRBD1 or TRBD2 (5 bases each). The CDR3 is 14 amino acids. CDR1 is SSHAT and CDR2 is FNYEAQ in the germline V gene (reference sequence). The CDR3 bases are TGTGCTAGCAGCTTAGCGACAGATTCTCATTTGAAGTTCTTC. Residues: CASSLATDSHLKFF.

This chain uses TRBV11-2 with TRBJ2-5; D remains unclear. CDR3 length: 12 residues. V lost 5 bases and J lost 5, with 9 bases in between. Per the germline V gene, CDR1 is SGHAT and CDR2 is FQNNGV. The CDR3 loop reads CASSPTVETQYF. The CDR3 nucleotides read TGTGCCAGCAGCCCCACAGTCGAGACCCAGTACTTC.

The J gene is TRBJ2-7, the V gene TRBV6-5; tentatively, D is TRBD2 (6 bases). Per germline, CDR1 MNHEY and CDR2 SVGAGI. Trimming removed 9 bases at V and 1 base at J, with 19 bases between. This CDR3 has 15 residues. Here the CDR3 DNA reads TGTGCCAGGCCAGCCCTGCCGGGGACTTCCTACGAGCAGTACTTC. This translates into CARPALPGTSYEQYF.

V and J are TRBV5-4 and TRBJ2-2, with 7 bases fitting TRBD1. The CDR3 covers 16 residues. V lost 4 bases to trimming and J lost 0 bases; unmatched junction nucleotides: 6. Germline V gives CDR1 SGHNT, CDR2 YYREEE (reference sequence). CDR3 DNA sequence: TGTGCCAGCAGCCGTACCGGGACAGCGAACACCGGGGAGCTGTTTTTT. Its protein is CASSRTGTANTGELFF.

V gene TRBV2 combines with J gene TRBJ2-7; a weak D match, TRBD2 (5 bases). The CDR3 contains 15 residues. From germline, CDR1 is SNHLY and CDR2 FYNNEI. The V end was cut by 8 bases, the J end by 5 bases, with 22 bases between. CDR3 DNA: TGTGCCAGCGTGAGAGAGGGCCGCATTTTTAACGAGCAGTACTTC. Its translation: CASVREGRIFNEQYF.

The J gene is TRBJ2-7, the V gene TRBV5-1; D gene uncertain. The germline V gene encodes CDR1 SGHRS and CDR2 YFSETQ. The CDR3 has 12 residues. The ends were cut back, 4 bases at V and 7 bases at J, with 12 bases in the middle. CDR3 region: CASSEPLTEQYF. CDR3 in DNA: TGCGCCAGCAGCGAACCCCTGACAGAGCAGTACTTC.